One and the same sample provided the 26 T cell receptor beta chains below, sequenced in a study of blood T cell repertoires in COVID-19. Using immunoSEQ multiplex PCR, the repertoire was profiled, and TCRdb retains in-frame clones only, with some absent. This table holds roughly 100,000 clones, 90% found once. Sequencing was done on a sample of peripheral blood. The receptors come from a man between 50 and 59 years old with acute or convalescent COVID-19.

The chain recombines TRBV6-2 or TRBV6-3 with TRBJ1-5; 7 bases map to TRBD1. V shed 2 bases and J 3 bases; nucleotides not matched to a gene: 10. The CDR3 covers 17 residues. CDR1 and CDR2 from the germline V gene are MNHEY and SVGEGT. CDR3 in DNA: TGTGCCAGCAGTTACCCCCGCTACAGGGGATACAATCAGCCCCAGCATTTT. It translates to CASSYPRYRGYNQPQHF.

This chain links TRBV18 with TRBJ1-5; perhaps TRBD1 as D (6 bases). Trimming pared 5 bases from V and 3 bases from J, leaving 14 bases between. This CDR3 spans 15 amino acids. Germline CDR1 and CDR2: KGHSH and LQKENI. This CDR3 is CASSSLQGTNQPQHF. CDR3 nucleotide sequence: TGTGCCAGCTCATCCTTACAGGGCACCAATCAGCCCCAGCATTTT. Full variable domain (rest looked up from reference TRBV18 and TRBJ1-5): NAGVMQNPRHLVRRRGQEARLRCSPMKGHSHVYWYRQLPEEGLKFMVYLQKENIIDESGMPKERFSAEFPKEGPSILRIQQVVRGDSAAYFCASSSLQGTNQPQHFGDGTRLSIL.

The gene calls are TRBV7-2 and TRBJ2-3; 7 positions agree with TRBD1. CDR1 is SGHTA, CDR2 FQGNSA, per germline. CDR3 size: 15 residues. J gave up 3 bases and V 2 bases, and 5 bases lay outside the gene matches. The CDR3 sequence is CASSLWARGTDTQYF. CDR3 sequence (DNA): TGTGCCAGCAGCTTATGGGCCAGGGGGACAGATACGCAGTATTTT.

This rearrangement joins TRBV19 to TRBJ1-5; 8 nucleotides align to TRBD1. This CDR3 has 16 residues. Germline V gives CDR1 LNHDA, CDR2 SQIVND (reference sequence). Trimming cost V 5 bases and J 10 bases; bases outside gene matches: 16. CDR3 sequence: CASSVQGAKYLEPQHF. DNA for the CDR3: TGTGCCAGTAGTGTTCAGGGGGCGAAGTATCTCGAACCCCAGCATTTT. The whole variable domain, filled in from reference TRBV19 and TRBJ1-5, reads DGGITQSPKYLFRKEGQNVTLSCEQNLNHDAMYWYRQDPGQGLRLIYYSQIVNDFQKGDIAEGYSVSREKKESFPLTVTSAQKNPTAFYLCASSVQGAKYLEPQHFGDGTRLSIL.

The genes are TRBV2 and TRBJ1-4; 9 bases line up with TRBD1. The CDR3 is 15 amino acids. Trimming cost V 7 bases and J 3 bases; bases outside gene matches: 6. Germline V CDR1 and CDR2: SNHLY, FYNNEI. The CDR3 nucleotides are TGTGCCAGCATTAATAGACAGGGGGCTAATGAAAAACTGTTTTTT. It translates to CASINRQGANEKLFF.

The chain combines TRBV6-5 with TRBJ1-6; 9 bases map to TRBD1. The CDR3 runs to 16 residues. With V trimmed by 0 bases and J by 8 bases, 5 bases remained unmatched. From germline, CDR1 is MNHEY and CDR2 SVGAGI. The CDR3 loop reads CASSYSLRTGDSPLHF. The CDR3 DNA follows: TGTGCCAGCAGTTACTCGCTTCGGACAGGGGATTCACCCCTCCACTTT.

In DNA form, the CDR3 reads TGTGCCAGCAGACCAGGGGGCAGCAATCAGCCCCAGCATTTT. Protein product: CASRPGGSNQPQHF. This chain links TRBV6-1 with TRBJ1-5; 8 positions match TRBD1. The germline gives CDR1 MNHNS, CDR2 SASEGT. V lost 6 bases and J lost 1; bases outside the gene matches: 2. The CDR3 contains 14 residues.

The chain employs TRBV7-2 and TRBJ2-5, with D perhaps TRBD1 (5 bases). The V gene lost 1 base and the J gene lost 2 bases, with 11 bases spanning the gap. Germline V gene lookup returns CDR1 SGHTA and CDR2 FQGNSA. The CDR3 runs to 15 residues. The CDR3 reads CASSLGSGIQETQYF. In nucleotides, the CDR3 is TGTGCCAGCAGCTTAGGTTCAGGGATACAAGAGACCCAGTACTTC.

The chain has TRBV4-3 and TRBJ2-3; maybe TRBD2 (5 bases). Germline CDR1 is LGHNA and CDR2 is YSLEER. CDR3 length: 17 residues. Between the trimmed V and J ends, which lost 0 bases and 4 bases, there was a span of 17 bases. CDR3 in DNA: TGCGCCAGCAGCCAAGATCGAGGGTCAGTACATTCAGATACGCAGTATTTT. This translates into CASSQDRGSVHSDTQYF.

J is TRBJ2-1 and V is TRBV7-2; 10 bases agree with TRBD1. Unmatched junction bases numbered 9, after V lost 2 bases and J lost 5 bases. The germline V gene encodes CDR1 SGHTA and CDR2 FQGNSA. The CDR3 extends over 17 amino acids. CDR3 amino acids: CASSLNRGTGVNNEQFF. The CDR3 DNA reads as TGTGCCAGCAGCTTAAATAGAGGGACAGGGGTAAACAATGAGCAGTTCTTC. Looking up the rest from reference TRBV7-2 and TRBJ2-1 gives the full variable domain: GAGVSQSPSNKVTEKGKDVELRCDPISGHTALYWYRQSLGQGLEFLIYFQGNSAPDKSGLPSDRFSAERTGGSVSTLTIQRTQQEDSAVYLCASSLNRGTGVNNEQFFGPGTRLTVL.

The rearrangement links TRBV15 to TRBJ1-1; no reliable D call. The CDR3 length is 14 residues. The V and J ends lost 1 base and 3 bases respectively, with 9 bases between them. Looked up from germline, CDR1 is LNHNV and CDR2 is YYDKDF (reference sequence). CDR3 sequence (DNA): TGTGCCACCAGCAGAGGAGGGTCCGACACTGAAGCTTTCTTT. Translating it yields CATSRGGSDTEAFF. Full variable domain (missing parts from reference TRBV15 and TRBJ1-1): DAMVIQNPRYQVTQFGKPVTLSCSQTLNHNVMYWYQQKSSQAPKLLFHYYDKDFNNEADTPDNFQSRRPNTSFCFLDIRSPGLGDTAMYLCATSRGGSDTEAFFGQGTRLTVV.

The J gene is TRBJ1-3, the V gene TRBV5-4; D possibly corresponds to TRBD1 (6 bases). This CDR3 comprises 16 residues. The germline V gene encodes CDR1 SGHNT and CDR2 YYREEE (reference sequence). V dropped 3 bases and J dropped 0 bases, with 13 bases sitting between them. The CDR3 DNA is TGTGCCAGCAGCTCACAGGGATACTACTCTGGAAACACCATATATTTT. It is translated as CASSSQGYYSGNTIYF. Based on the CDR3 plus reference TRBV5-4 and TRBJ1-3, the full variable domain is ETGVTQSPTHLIKTRGQQVTLRCSSQSGHNTVSWYQQALGQGPQFIFQYYREEENGRGNFPPRFSGLQFPNYSSELNVNALELDDSALYLCASSSQGYYSGNTIYFGEGSWLTVV.

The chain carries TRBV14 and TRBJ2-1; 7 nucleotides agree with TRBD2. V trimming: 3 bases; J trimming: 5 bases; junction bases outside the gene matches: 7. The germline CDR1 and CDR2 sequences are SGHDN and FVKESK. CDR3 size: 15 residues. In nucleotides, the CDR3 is TGTGCCAGCAGCCAGGTTGCGGGAGCTGACAATGAGCAGTTCTTC. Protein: CASSQVAGADNEQFF.

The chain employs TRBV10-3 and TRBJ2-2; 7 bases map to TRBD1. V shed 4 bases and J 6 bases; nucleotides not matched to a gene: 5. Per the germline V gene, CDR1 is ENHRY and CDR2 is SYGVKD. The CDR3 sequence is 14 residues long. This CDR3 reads CAISGVDRAGELFF. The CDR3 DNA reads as TGTGCCATCAGTGGGGTAGACAGGGCCGGGGAGCTGTTTTTT.

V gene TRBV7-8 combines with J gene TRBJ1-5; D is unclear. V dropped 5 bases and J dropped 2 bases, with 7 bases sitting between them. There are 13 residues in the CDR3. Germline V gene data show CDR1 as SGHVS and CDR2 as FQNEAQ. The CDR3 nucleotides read TGTGCCAGCAGCCCCCGGGGCAATCAGCCCCAGCATTTT. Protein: CASSPRGNQPQHF. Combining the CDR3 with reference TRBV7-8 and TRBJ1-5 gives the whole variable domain GAGVSQSPRYKVAKRGQDVALRCDPISGHVSLFWYQQALGQGPEFLTYFQNEAQLDKSGLPSDRFFAERPEGSVSTLKIQRTQQEDSAVYLCASSPRGNQPQHFGDGTRLSIL.

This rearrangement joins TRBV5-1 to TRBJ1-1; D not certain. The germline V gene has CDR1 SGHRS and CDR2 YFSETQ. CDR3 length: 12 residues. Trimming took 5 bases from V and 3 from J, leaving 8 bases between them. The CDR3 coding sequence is TGCGCCAGCAGAATGTCCTACACTGAAGCTTTCTTT. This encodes CASRMSYTEAFF.

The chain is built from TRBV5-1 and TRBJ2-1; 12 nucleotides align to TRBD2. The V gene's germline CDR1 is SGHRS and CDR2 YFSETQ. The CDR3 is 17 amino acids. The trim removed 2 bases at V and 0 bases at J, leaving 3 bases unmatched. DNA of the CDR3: TGCGCCAGCAGCTTACCTAGCGGGAGGGTCTCCTACAATGAGCAGTTCTTC. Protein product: CASSLPSGRVSYNEQFF.

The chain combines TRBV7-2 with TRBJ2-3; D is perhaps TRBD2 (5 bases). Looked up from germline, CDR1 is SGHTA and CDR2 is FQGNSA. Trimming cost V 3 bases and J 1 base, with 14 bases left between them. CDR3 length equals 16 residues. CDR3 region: CASSFISGIGTDTQYF. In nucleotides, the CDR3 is TGTGCCAGCAGCTTTATATCGGGGATCGGCACAGATACGCAGTATTTT. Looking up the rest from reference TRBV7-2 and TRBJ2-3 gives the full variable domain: GAGVSQSPSNKVTEKGKDVELRCDPISGHTALYWYRQSLGQGLEFLIYFQGNSAPDKSGLPSDRFSAERTGGSVSTLTIQRTQQEDSAVYLCASSFISGIGTDTQYFGPGTRLTVL.

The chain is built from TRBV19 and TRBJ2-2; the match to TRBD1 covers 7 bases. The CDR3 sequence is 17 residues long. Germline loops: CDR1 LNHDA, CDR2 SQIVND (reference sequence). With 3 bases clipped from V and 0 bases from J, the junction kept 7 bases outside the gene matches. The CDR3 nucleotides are TGTGCCAGTAGTATTCTGATAGGACAGGCGAACACCGGGGAGCTGTTTTTT. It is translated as CASSILIGQANTGELFF.

CDR3 bases: TGTGCCAGCAGCCTGAGACTAGCGCGGAGCTCCTACAATGAGCAGTTCTTC. Residues: CASSLRLARSSYNEQFF. V and J are TRBV7-2 and TRBJ2-1, with 8 bases aligning to TRBD2. The CDR3 is 17 amino acids. J lost 0 bases, V lost 5 bases, and 9 bases had no gene match. Looked up from germline, CDR1 is SGHTA and CDR2 is FQGNSA.

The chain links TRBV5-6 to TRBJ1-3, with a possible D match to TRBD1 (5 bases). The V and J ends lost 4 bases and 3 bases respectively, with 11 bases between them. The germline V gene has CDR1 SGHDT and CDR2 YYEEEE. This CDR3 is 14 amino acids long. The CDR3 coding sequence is TGTGCCAGCAGCGGTAGGGGAATTGGAAACACCATATATTTT. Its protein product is CASSGRGIGNTIYF.

The CDR3, as DNA: TGCGCCAGCAGCTCGGGACAGGCGTTGGTAGCCAAAAACATTCAGTACTTC. Its protein product is CASSSGQALVAKNIQYF. This chain links TRBV5-1 with TRBJ2-4, with 8 positions matching TRBD1. CDR3 length equals 17 residues. CDR1 SGHRS and CDR2 YFSETQ come from the germline V gene. V lost 3 bases, J lost 0 bases, and 8 bases stayed unmatched.

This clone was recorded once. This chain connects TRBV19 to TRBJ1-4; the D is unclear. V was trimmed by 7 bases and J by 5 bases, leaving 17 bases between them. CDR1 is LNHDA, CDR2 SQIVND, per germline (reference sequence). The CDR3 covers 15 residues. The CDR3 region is CASKRPAGVNEKLFF. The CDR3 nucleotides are TGTGCCAGTAAAAGGCCTGCAGGCGTAAATGAAAAACTGTTTTTT.

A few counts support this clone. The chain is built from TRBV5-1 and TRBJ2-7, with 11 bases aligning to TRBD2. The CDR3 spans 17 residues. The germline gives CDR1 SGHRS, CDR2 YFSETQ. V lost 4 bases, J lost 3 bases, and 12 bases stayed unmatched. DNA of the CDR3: TGCGCCAGCAGCCCTCGGTCACTAGCGGGAGATGGCTACGAGCAGTACTTC. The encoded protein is CASSPRSLAGDGYEQYF.

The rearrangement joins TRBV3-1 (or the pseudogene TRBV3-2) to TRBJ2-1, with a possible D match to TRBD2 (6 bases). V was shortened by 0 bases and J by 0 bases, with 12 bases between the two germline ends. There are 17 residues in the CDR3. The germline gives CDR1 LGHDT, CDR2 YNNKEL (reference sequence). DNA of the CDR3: TGTGCCAGCAGCCAAGATATTAGCGGTCGCTCCTACAATGAGCAGTTCTTC. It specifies CASSQDISGRSYNEQFF.

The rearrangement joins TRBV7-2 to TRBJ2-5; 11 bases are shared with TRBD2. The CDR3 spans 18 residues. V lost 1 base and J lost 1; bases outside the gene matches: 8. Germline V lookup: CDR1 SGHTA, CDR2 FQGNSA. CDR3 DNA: TGTGCCAGCAGCTTAGGCCTAGCGGGAGGCAGATCCCAAGAGACCCAGTACTTC. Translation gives CASSLGLAGGRSQETQYF.